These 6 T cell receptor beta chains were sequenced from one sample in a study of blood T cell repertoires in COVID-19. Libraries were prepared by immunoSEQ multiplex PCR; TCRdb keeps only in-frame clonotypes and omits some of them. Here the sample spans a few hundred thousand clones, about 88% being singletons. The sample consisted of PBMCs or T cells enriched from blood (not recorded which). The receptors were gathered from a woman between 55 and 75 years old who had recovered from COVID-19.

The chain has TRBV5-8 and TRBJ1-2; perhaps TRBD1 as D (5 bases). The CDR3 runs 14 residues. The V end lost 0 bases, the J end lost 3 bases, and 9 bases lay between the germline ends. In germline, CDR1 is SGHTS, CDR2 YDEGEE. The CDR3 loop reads CASSLARGDYGYTF. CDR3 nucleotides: TGTGCCAGCAGCTTGGCCCGGGGGGACTATGGCTACACCTTC.

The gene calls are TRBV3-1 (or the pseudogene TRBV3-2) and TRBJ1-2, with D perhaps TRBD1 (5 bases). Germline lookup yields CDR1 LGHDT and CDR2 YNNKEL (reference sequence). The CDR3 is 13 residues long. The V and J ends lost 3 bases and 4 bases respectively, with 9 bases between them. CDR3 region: CASSQGGSYGYTF. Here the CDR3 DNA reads TGTGCCAGCAGCCAGGGGGGAAGCTATGGCTACACCTTC.

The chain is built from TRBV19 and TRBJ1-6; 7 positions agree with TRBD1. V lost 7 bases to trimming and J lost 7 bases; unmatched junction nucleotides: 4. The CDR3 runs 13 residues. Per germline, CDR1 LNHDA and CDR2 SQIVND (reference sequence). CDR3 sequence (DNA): TGTGCCAGTACGGGACAGCGAAATTCACCCCTCCACTTT. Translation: CASTGQRNSPLHF.

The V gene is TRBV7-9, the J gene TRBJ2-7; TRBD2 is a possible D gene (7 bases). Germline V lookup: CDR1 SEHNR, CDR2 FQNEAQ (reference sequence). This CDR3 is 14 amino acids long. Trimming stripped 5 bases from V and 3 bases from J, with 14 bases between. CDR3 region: CASSLVGGLYEQYF. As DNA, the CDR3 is TGTGCCAGCAGCCTGGTGGGGGGGCTCTACGAGCAGTACTTC.

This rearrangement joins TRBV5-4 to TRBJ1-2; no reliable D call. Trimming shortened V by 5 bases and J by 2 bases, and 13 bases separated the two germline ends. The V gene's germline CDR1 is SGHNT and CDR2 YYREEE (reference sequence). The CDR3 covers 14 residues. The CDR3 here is CASSSPAVNYGYTF. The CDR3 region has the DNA TGTGCCAGCAGTTCTCCCGCGGTGAACTATGGCTACACCTTC.

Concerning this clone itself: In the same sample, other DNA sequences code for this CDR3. The chain's CDR3 is CASSHRQGSGNTIYF. The DNA of the CDR3 is TGTGCCAGCAGCCACCGACAGGGCTCTGGAAACACCATATATTTT. The J gene is TRBJ1-3, the V gene TRBV3-1 (or the pseudogene TRBV3-2); TRBD1 aligns across 7 bases. This CDR3 has 15 amino acids. Germline trimming cut 3 bases from V and 0 bases from J; bases unmatched to any gene: 2. Germline loops: CDR1 LGHDT, CDR2 YNNKEL (reference sequence).